Detailed here is one TCR beta chain. This sample is part of a study of shared clonotypes between healthy human individuals. The germline V gene encodes CDR1 SQVTM and CDR2 ANQGSEA. There are 16 residues in the CDR3. V trimming: 6 bases; J trimming: 5 bases; junction bases outside the gene matches: 10. Only CD45RO-negative cells positively selected for CCR7 counted as naive CD8 cells, so terminally differentiated effector memory CD45RA+ cells were excluded. Method: immunoSEQ multiplex PCR; TCRdb's copy keeps in-frame clones and lacks some. Of hundreds of thousands of clones listed, around 90% are singletons.

Sequenced material: naive CD8+ T cells sorted from blood. The chain combines TRBV29-1 with TRBJ2-1, with TRBD2 matching 13 bases. This TCR was recovered from a man aged 25-45 years in good health. The CDR3 nucleotides are TGCAGCGTGGGACGACTGACTAGCGGGAGGCACAATGAGCAGTTCTTC. Its protein product is CSVGRLTSGRHNEQFF.